The sequence of this T cell receptor beta chain was determined in a study of early T cells in non-severe SARS-CoV-2 infection. This clonotype was picked up many times. Germline CDR1 and CDR2: SGHAT and FQNNGV. Between the trimmed V and J ends, which lost 5 bases and 9 bases, there was a span of 10 bases. The CDR3 runs to 12 residues. Individual cDNA molecules were tagged with unique molecular identifiers. One entry per CDR3 protein, called by TCRdb with MiXCR from the 5' RACE reads. The data show about 64,000 distinct CDR3 sequences, more than 4% seen once. The chain links TRBV11-2 to TRBJ2-2; D might be TRBD2 (5 bases). This TCR was recovered from an adult who was a healthcare worker with PCR-confirmed SARS-CoV-2 infection or an uninfected control (not recorded which). The sequenced sample consisted of whole blood. The CDR3 reads CASSPTGRELFF. In DNA, the CDR3 is TGTGCCAGCAGCCCCACGGGGAGGGAGCTGTTTTTT.